The 18 T cell receptor beta chains below come from one sample, sequenced in a study of shared T cell receptors in the human thymus. Measured with immunoSEQ multiplex PCR; TCRdb has only the in-frame clones, and not every one. The table lists approximately 730,000 clones, around 85% of them singletons. These data were also filed under a second study, of human thymus T cells.

What was sequenced was thymocytes. Source of these receptors: a girl in the first two years of life with a congenital heart defect.

This sequence joins TRBV6-1 and TRBJ1-1, with 12 bases lining up with TRBD1. CDR1 and CDR2 (germline): MNHNS, SASEGT. The length of the CDR3 is 16 residues. V shed 4 bases, J shed 9 bases, and the junction held 12 bases outside the gene matches. DNA of the CDR3: TGTGCCAGCAGTGGAGAACCGGGACAGGGGGCGACCCAAGCTTTCTTT. This encodes CASSGEPGQGATQAFF.

The rearrangement joins TRBV4-1 to TRBJ2-1; the D is unclear. The V gene lost 4 bases and the J gene lost 0 bases, with 7 bases spanning the gap. Germline assignment: CDR1 MGHRA and CDR2 YSYEKL. The CDR3 totals 14 residues. CDR3 DNA: TGCGCCAGCAGCCGCGGCGGCTCCTACAATGAGCAGTTCTTC. Amino acid sequence: CASSRGGSYNEQFF.

A single count supports this clone. In nucleotides, the CDR3 is TGTGCCAGCAGTTACTCGTCAGGGGAGGGTTACTATGGCTACACCTTC. It encodes CASSYSSGEGYYGYTF. The chain is built from TRBV6-5 and TRBJ1-2; tentative D call: TRBD1 (6 bases). The V gene's germline CDR1 is MNHEY and CDR2 SVGAGI. V was cut by 0 bases and J by 3 bases, with 14 bases left in between. This CDR3 has 16 residues.

The chain is built from TRBV4-1 and TRBJ2-7; D not certain. The germline gives CDR1 MGHRA, CDR2 YSYEKL. This CDR3 has 14 residues. Trimming stripped 6 bases from V and 0 bases from J, with 12 bases between. Here the CDR3 reads CASSRGSNSYEQYF. DNA for the CDR3: TGCGCCAGCAGTCGAGGCTCCAACTCCTACGAGCAGTACTTC.

The V gene is TRBV28, the J gene TRBJ2-1; D might be TRBD1 (5 bases). Looked up from germline, CDR1 is MDHEN and CDR2 is SYDVKM. The V end was cut by 6 bases, the J end by 6 bases, with 9 bases between. The CDR3 spans 12 residues. The CDR3 sequence is CASSNDSNEQFF. The DNA for the CDR3 is TGTGCCAGCAGCAACGACAGCAATGAGCAGTTCTTC.

The rearrangement joins TRBV28 to TRBJ1-1; 7 nucleotides agree with TRBD1. Trimming cost V 3 bases and J 1 base; bases outside gene matches: 2. The CDR3 is made up of 14 amino acids. Germline loops: CDR1 MDHEN, CDR2 SYDVKM. The CDR3 nucleotides are TGTGCCAGCAGTTTTCCAGGGGGGAACACTGAAGCTTTCTTT. Translated, it gives CASSFPGGNTEAFF.

This clone was seen a single time. V is TRBV5-1 and J is TRBJ2-5, with 13 bases identical to TRBD2. The CDR3 contains 18 residues. V shed 2 bases, J shed 5 bases, and the junction held 12 bases outside the gene matches. Germline V gene sequence: CDR1 SGHRS, CDR2 YFSETQ. CDR3 in amino acids: CASSLTHRLAGGRETQYF. The CDR3 DNA reads TGCGCCAGCAGCTTAACACATCGACTAGCGGGGGGTCGTGAGACCCAGTACTTC.

The gene calls are TRBV9 and TRBJ1-1, with D maybe TRBD1 (5 bases). The germline V and J ends were trimmed by 0 bases and 7 bases, with 13 bases remaining between them. CDR1 is SGDLS and CDR2 is YYNGEE in the germline V gene. This CDR3 comprises 14 residues. The CDR3 reads CASSVGPSDSEAFF. The CDR3 DNA reads TGTGCCAGCAGCGTAGGACCGAGTGACAGTGAAGCTTTCTTT. Complete variable domain (other parts from reference TRBV9 and TRBJ1-1): DSGVTQTPKHLITATGQRVTLRCSPRSGDLSVYWYQQSLDQGLQFLIQYYNGEERAKGNILERFSAQQFPDLHSELNLSSLELGDSALYFCASSVGPSDSEAFFGQGTRLTVV.

The CDR3 reads CASSQATGEDNQPQHF. The DNA of the CDR3 is TGCGCCAGCAGCCAAGCCACAGGGGAGGACAATCAGCCCCAGCATTTT. This chain links TRBV4-3 with TRBJ1-5, with TRBD1 matching 7 bases. The CDR3 is made up of 16 amino acids. With V trimmed by 1 base and J by 3 bases, 6 bases remained unmatched. Germline V gene data show CDR1 as LGHNA and CDR2 as YSLEER.

This clone appeared a few times. The DNA of the CDR3 is TGTGCCAGCCTGGAGACAGGGAGCTATGGCTACACCTTC. This sequence encodes CASLETGSYGYTF. The genes are TRBV28 and TRBJ1-2; TRBD1 matches 7 bases. The CDR3 runs 13 residues. V lost 8 bases and J lost 4; bases outside the gene matches: 7. CDR1 MDHEN and CDR2 SYDVKM come from the germline V gene.

The CDR3 loop reads CASSPQVASYNSPLHF. In DNA, the CDR3 is TGCGCCAGCAGCCCCCAGGTGGCCTCCTATAATTCACCCCTCCACTTT. The chain joins TRBV4-3 to TRBJ1-6; D is undetermined. CDR3 length: 16 amino acids. Trimming removed 4 bases from V and 0 bases from J, with 10 bases in between. CDR1 is LGHNA, CDR2 YSLEER, per germline.

This clone is a singleton in its sample. The chain uses TRBV7-6 and TRBJ2-6; TRBD1 matches at 8 bases. Unmatched junction bases numbered 7, after V lost 5 bases and J lost 1 base. The CDR3 consists of 17 residues. CDR1 and CDR2 (germline): SGHVS, FNYEAQ. The CDR3 reads CASSRSNRGSGANVLTF. The CDR3 nucleotides read TGTGCCAGCAGCAGATCAAACAGGGGGTCTGGGGCCAACGTCCTGACTTTC.

The J gene is TRBJ2-7, the V gene TRBV14, with TRBD1 as a possible D gene (6 bases). CDR1 and CDR2 (germline): SGHDN, FVKESK. This CDR3 is built from 16 residues. V lost 1 base, J lost 3 bases, and 16 bases lay in between. This chain's CDR3 is CASSQVWTVINYEQYF. DNA for the CDR3: TGTGCCAGCAGCCAAGTTTGGACAGTGATAAACTACGAGCAGTACTTC. The entire variable domain, with the rest obtained from reference TRBV14 and TRBJ2-7, is as follows: EAGVTQFPSHSVIEKGQTVTLRCDPISGHDNLYWYRRVMGKEIKFLLHFVKESKQDESGMPNNRFLAERTGGTYSTLKVQPAELEDSGVYFCASSQVWTVINYEQYFGPGTRLTVT.

As to this clone: One end of the junction fails to match germline, which may point to a read error. This sequence joins TRBV7-7 and TRBJ1-3; 8 nucleotides agree with TRBD1. Germline CDR1 and CDR2: SSHAT and FNYEAQ (reference sequence). This CDR3 comprises 15 residues. CDR3 in DNA: TGTGCTAGCAGCCACGGACAGGGCCCTGGAAACACCATATATTTT. Amino acid sequence: CASSHGQGPGNTIYF.

The genes are TRBV10-2 and TRBJ1-6; TRBD1 might be the D (6 bases). V gave up 5 bases and J gave up 10 bases, with 27 bases separating them. The CDR3 extends over 18 amino acids. Germline lookup yields CDR1 WSHSY and CDR2 SAAADI. This CDR3 reads CASSLRGMIRGRGSPLHF. CDR3 DNA sequence: TGCGCCAGCAGTCTCCGAGGGATGATCAGGGGACGAGGATCACCCCTCCACTTT.

This rearrangement joins TRBV28 to TRBJ1-6; unclear D gene. The CDR3 has 20 residues. Between the trimmed V and J ends, which lost 0 bases and 0 bases, there was a span of 18 bases. CDR1 MDHEN and CDR2 SYDVKM come from the germline V gene. The CDR3 nucleotides read TGTGCCAGCAGTTTATGCGGTTATCCGGAGAGCAGCTCCTATAATTCACCCCTCCACTTT. It translates to CASSLCGYPESSSYNSPLHF.

This chain joins TRBV14 and TRBJ2-3, with 13 positions matching TRBD2. Germline V CDR1 and CDR2: SGHDN, FVKESK. The CDR3 covers 16 residues. V shed 1 base, J shed 5 bases, and the junction held 3 bases outside the gene matches. CDR3 residues: CASSQVRTSGGDTQYF. The CDR3 DNA reads TGTGCCAGCAGCCAAGTTCGGACTAGCGGGGGAGATACGCAGTATTTT.

The V call is TRBV5-1, the J call TRBJ1-1, with D hard to call. CDR1 SGHRS and CDR2 YFSETQ come from the germline V gene. The CDR3 is made up of 15 amino acids. V lost 3 bases to trimming and J lost 0 bases, with 12 bases between them. CDR3 DNA sequence: TGCGCCAGCAGCTCTAACGTAGTATTGAACACTGAAGCTTTCTTT. Residues: CASSSNVVLNTEAFF.